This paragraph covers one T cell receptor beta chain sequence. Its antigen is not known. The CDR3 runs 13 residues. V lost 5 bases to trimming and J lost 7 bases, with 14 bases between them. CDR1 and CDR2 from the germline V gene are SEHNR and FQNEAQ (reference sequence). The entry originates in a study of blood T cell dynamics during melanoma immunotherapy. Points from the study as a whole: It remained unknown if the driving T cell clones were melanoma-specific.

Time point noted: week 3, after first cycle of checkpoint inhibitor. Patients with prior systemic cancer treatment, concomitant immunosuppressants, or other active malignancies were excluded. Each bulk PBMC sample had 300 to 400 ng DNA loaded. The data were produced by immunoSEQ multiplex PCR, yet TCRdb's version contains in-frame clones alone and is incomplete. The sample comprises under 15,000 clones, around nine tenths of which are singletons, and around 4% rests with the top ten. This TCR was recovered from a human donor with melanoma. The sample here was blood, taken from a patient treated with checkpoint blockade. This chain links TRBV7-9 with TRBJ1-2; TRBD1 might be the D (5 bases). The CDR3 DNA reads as TGTGCCAGCAGCACCCGAAGGGGCGGTGGCTACACCTTC. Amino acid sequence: CASSTRRGGGYTF.